The present TCR beta chain was sequenced within a study of T cells in Graves' hyperthyroidism and ophthalmopathy. Study-wide results and caveats: Ophthalmopathy onset followed model prediction by a median around 6.6 months. Blood also contained most expanded thyroid clonotypes above 0.001. Stable hyperthyroidism was separated from ophthalmopathy by a model based on 13 V-J features.

Germline V gene lookup returns CDR1 SGHDT and CDR2 YYEEEE. Deletions cut 2 bases from V and 2 bases from J, with 14 bases between. The CDR3 runs 15 residues. On this clonotype itself: Its antigen is still unknown.

Uncontrolled infections, other autoimmune diseases, pregnancy or lactation led to exclusion of patients. Amplification of TCR beta CDR3 regions used RNA as the template. Using the HTBI primer set, a first-round RT-PCR was run on the TCR CDR3. Using its own MiXCR run on the multiplex PCR reads, TCRdb lists one record per CDR3 protein. The sample shows about 360,000 distinct CDR3 sequences, approximately 15% of them seen only once. Sample: blood. V and J are TRBV5-6 and TRBJ2-7; a weak D match, TRBD2 (6 bases). The TCR sequence derives from a man aged 25-45 years with Graves' hyperthyroidism that later progressed to Graves' ophthalmopathy. The CDR3 region is CASSFPGTPTYEQYF. CDR3 nucleotides: TGTGCCAGCAGCTTTCCCGGGACTCCTACCTACGAGCAGTACTTC.